This passage covers 25 T cell receptor beta chains from one sample sequenced in a study of post-analysis software for immune sequencing data (dated by TCRdb to the mid-2010s). Library preparation employed PCR. Instrument used: Illumina HiSeq 2500. To reduce PCR and sequencing biases, unique molecular identifiers were incorporated into the TCR beta cDNA libraries. TCRdb redid the processing of the public reads, applying fastp at Q25 and MiXCR, and retained in-frame beta chains. Rows with one shared CDR3 protein collapse into an entry with the most common genes and DNA. This sample gives about 770,000 distinct CDR3 sequences in total; about half of them show up just once. Over 4.5% of the sample goes to the ten largest clones. Their antigens are not known. What the authors observed across the whole study: Significantly higher frequencies in patients than in controls were found for about five TRBV segments, including TRBV5-6, TRBV5-1 and TRBV20-1.

The sample consisted of blood. These receptors originate from a girl aged 10-17 years with multiple sclerosis.

The rearrangement uses TRBV10-3 and TRBJ2-3; unclear D gene. The CDR3 sequence is 13 residues long. Germline CDR1 and CDR2: ENHRY and SYGVKD. Trimming removed 2 bases at V and 3 bases at J, with 6 bases between. The CDR3 here is CAISEISTDTQYF. The CDR3 DNA follows: TGTGCCATCAGTGAGATCTCTACAGATACGCAGTATTTT.

J is TRBJ2-7 and V is TRBV6-1; D gene unclear. Trimming removed 0 bases at V and 2 bases at J, with 11 bases between. The CDR3 is 15 residues long. Germline V gene data show CDR1 as MNHNS and CDR2 as SASEGT. CDR3 loop: CASSEAPRLAYEQYF. In DNA, the CDR3 is TGTGCCAGCAGTGAAGCGCCGAGGCTAGCCTACGAGCAGTACTTC.

The J gene is TRBJ2-3, the V gene TRBV5-1; 9 nucleotides match TRBD2. This CDR3 region has 16 residues. Germline V CDR1 and CDR2: SGHRS, YFSETQ. V trimming: 7 bases; J trimming: 2 bases; junction bases outside the gene matches: 11. The CDR3 region has the DNA TGCGCCAGCGGACCTTTCCCTAGCGGGAACACAGATACGCAGTATTTT. Amino acid sequence: CASGPFPSGNTDTQYF. Based on the CDR3 plus reference TRBV5-1 and TRBJ2-3, the full variable domain is KAGVTQTPRYLIKTRGQQVTLSCSPISGHRSVSWYQQTPGQGLQFLFEYFSETQRNKGNFPGRFSGRQFSNSRSEMNVSTLELGDSALYLCASGPFPSGNTDTQYFGPGTRLTVL.

This clonotype was seen a single time. The CDR3 here is CASSPPTSGSHEQFF. The CDR3 DNA sequence: TGTGCCAGCTCACCACCGACTAGCGGGAGTCATGAGCAGTTCTTC. The V gene is TRBV18, the J gene TRBJ2-1; TRBD2 matches 12 bases. The CDR3 consists of 15 residues. Germline V lookup: CDR1 KGHSH, CDR2 LQKENI. V gave up 0 bases and J gave up 8 bases; unmatched junction bases: 2.

The chain links TRBV4-3 to TRBJ2-5, with 10 bases fitting TRBD2. The J call is doubtful: the DNA matches TRBJ2-7 better. The CDR3 runs to 16 residues. Looked up from germline, CDR1 is LGHNA and CDR2 is YSLEER. The CDR3 loop reads CASSQGTSGGAYEQYF. The CDR3 DNA is TGCGCCAGCAGCCAAGGGACTAGCGGAGGAGCCTACGAGCAGTACTTC.

The chain joins TRBV28 to TRBJ1-5, with 7 bases that match TRBD1. V shed 1 base, J shed 7 bases, and the junction held 13 bases outside the gene matches. From germline, CDR1 is MDHEN and CDR2 SYDVKM. The CDR3 is made up of 17 amino acids. CDR3 coding DNA: TGTGCCAGCAGTTTATTAAAGGGGGCTAATTTAGTCCAGCCCCAGCATTTT. Translation gives CASSLLKGANLVQPQHF. The full variable domain, rest sourced from reference TRBV28 and TRBJ1-5, is DVKVTQSSRYLVKRTGEKVFLECVQDMDHENMFWYRQDPGLGLRLIYFSYDVKMKEKGDIPEGYSVSREKKERFSLILESASTNQTSMYLCASSLLKGANLVQPQHFGDGTRLSIL.

The chain couples TRBV6-2 or TRBV6-3 to TRBJ2-1; 7 bases line up with TRBD2. The V and J ends lost 3 bases and 7 bases, in that order; junction bases with no gene match: 9. Germline V gene sequence: CDR1 MNHEY, CDR2 SVGEGT. CDR3 size: 15 residues. The CDR3 DNA is TGTGCCAGCAGTTATTGGGGGGGAAGCTTGAATGAGCAGTTCTTC. It yields the protein CASSYWGGSLNEQFF.

The rearrangement joins TRBV29-1 to TRBJ2-3, with 9 bases lining up with TRBD2. Germline CDR1 is SQVTM and CDR2 is ANQGSEA. With V trimmed by 2 bases and J by 4 bases, 4 bases remained unmatched. The CDR3 runs 14 residues. The DNA for the CDR3 is TGCAGCGTTGAAAAGCGGGAGGACGCAGATACGCAGTATTTT. It is translated as CSVEKREDADTQYF.

The CDR3 loop reads CSARAGWATDTQYF. In DNA form, the CDR3 reads TGCAGTGCTAGAGCGGGGTGGGCAACAGATACGCAGTATTTT. The V call is TRBV20-1, the J call TRBJ2-3, with a weak D call TRBD2 (5 bases). The CDR3 runs to 14 residues. The germline gives CDR1 DFQATT, CDR2 SNEGSKA (reference sequence). The V end was cut by 1 base, the J end by 3 bases, with 11 bases between.

The J gene is TRBJ2-1, the V gene TRBV28, with 12 bases aligning to TRBD2. This CDR3 is 15 amino acids long. V shed 5 bases, J shed 10 bases, and the junction held 9 bases outside the gene matches. The germline gives CDR1 MDHEN, CDR2 SYDVKM. In DNA form, the CDR3 reads TGTGCCAGCAGTATGCGACTAGCGGGAGAGGACGAGCAGTTCTTC. It is translated as CASSMRLAGEDEQFF.

CDR3 bases: TGTGCCAGAAGACAGACTAGCGGGACGGGGACCCAGTACTTC. Amino acids: CARRQTSGTGTQYF. The chain recombines TRBV2 with TRBJ2-4, with 11 positions matching TRBD2. The end of the DNA is better explained by TRBJ2-5, so the J call may be wrong. The CDR3 is made up of 14 amino acids. The germline V gene encodes CDR1 SNHLY and CDR2 FYNNEI.

The gene calls are TRBV7-2 and TRBJ1-1, with a tentative D call TRBD1 (5 bases). The germline V gene has CDR1 SGHTA and CDR2 FQGNSA. V lost 5 bases, J lost 1 base, and 17 bases lay in between. The CDR3 loop spans 16 amino acids. The CDR3 loop reads CASSRQTANQNTEAFF. The CDR3 region has the DNA TGTGCCAGCAGCCGTCAGACAGCAAATCAGAACACTGAAGCTTTCTTT. Based on the CDR3 plus reference TRBV7-2 and TRBJ1-1, the full variable domain is GAGVSQSPSNKVTEKGKDVELRCDPISGHTALYWYRQSLGQGLEFLIYFQGNSAPDKSGLPSDRFSAERTGGSVSTLTIQRTQQEDSAVYLCASSRQTANQNTEAFFGQGTRLTVV.

There are a few counts of this clonotype. The chain recombines TRBV29-1 with TRBJ2-7; no firm D call. The CDR3 extends over 13 amino acids. Germline-derived CDR1 and CDR2 are SQVTM and ANQGSEA. V lost 6 bases to trimming and J lost 3 bases, with 15 bases between them. CDR3 in DNA: TGCAGCGTGTACGGAGAAAGGGACTACGAGCAGTACTTC. Translation: CSVYGERDYEQYF.

DNA for the CDR3: TGTGCCAGCAGCCAAGATCCGGGACTAGCGGGAGTGGAGACCCAGTACTTC. Its protein product is CASSQDPGLAGVETQYF. The rearrangement joins TRBV3-1 to TRBJ2-7; 14 nucleotides line up with TRBD2. The end of the DNA is better explained by TRBJ2-5, so the J call may be wrong. CDR3 size: 17 residues. Germline CDR1 reads LGHDT; CDR2 reads YNNKEL (reference sequence).

Of note for this clonotype: Since the CDR3 does not end with the conserved phenylalanine or tryptophan, this likely comes from a read error. CDR3 DNA sequence: TGTGCCAGCAGCCCTGGGACAGGGTCAGGGGAGCTGTTTGTT. Translated: CASSPGTGSGELFV. The V call is TRBV7-8, the J call TRBJ2-2, with 9 positions matching TRBD1. Germline CDR1 reads SGHVS; CDR2 reads FQNEAQ. This CDR3 region has 14 residues. The ends lost 5 bases at V and 8 bases at J; junction bases unmatched: 6.

A single count supports this clonotype. The chain carries TRBV5-1 and TRBJ2-5; D is unresolved. This CDR3 has 14 amino acids. V lost 1 base and J 0 bases, leaving 7 bases between the germline ends. CDR1 is SGHRS and CDR2 is YFSETQ in the germline V gene. The CDR3: CASSLLQYQETQYF. DNA of the CDR3: TGCGCCAGCAGCTTGCTACAATACCAAGAGACCCAGTACTTC.

The J gene is TRBJ2-1, the V gene TRBV7-9; D is undetermined. The assigned J gene may be wrong: the sequence end matches TRBJ2-7 better. This CDR3 contains 16 residues. Germline CDR1 reads SEHNR; CDR2 reads FQNEAQ (reference sequence). CDR3 region: CASSTTGRALSYEQYF. In nucleotides, the CDR3 is TGTGCCAGCAGCACAACCGGACGGGCCCTCTCCTACGAGCAGTACTTC.

Here the CDR3 DNA reads TGTGCCAGCAGTCAGGGGGGGGACTCACCCCTCCACTTT. It encodes CASSQGGDSPLHF. The rearrangement uses TRBV12-3 or TRBV12-4 and TRBJ1-6; 7 bases fit TRBD1. Losses at the gene ends were 5 bases for V and 10 bases for J; bases not matched to a gene: 5. The CDR3 totals 13 residues.

A note on this clonotype: One base away lies a much larger clone, so this may be a sequencing read error. This CDR3 reads CSARLAGSVDTQYF. CDR3 coding DNA: TGCAGCGCCAGACTAGCGGGAAGTGTAGATACGCAGTATTTT. V and J are TRBV29-1 and TRBJ2-3; 11 bases agree with TRBD2. V shed 7 bases, J shed 5 bases, and the junction held 8 bases outside the gene matches. CDR1 and CDR2 from the germline V gene are SQVTM and ANQGSEA. The CDR3 totals 14 residues.

The chain is built from TRBV5-1 and TRBJ2-3, with 9 nucleotides matching TRBD1. The germline V gene encodes CDR1 SGHRS and CDR2 YFSETQ. CDR3 length equals 13 residues. The trim removed 7 bases at V and 3 bases at J, leaving 3 bases unmatched. CDR3 amino acids: CASQGQGTDTQYF. The DNA for the CDR3 is TGCGCCAGCCAGGGACAGGGTACAGATACGCAGTATTTT. Full variable domain (missing parts from reference TRBV5-1 and TRBJ2-3): KAGVTQTPRYLIKTRGQQVTLSCSPISGHRSVSWYQQTPGQGLQFLFEYFSETQRNKGNFPGRFSGRQFSNSRSEMNVSTLELGDSALYLCASQGQGTDTQYFGPGTRLTVL.

The chain is built from TRBV29-1 and TRBJ2-7; 8 bases match TRBD1. Germline V CDR1 and CDR2: SQVTM, ANQGSEA. The junction had 6 bases not matched to a gene; V was cut back by 5 bases and J by 0 bases. This CDR3 has 14 residues. CDR3 nucleotides: TGCAGCGTTTCGGGACAGGCCTACTCCTACGAGCAGTACTTC. It is translated as CSVSGQAYSYEQYF.

A few counts support this clonotype. The V call is TRBV4-1, the J call TRBJ2-7; D unresolved. The CDR3 covers 15 residues. V shed 4 bases and J shed 2 bases, with 15 bases lying between them. CDR1 and CDR2 from the germline V gene are MGHRA and YSYEKL. The CDR3 DNA sequence: TGCGCCAGCAGCCCTCGGGTTGAAGTTCCCTACGAGCAGTACTTC. Its protein product is CASSPRVEVPYEQYF.

The chain links TRBV7-3 to TRBJ2-3; D possibly corresponds to TRBD2 (6 bases). The germline gives CDR1 SGHTA, CDR2 FQGTGA. CDR3 length: 16 residues. V was cut by 1 base and J by 5 bases, with 16 bases left in between. The CDR3 protein is CASSLIGGVWGDTQYF. CDR3 bases: TGTGCCAGCAGCTTAATCGGCGGGGTCTGGGGAGATACGCAGTATTTT.

This clonotype was recorded only once. V is TRBV24-1 and J is TRBJ2-5, with TRBD1 as a possible D gene (6 bases). The CDR3 is 14 amino acids. Germline loops: CDR1 KGHDR, CDR2 SFDVKD. V was clipped by 10 bases and J by 2 bases, with 16 bases between them. CDR3 amino acids: CATQGPNPQETQYF. CDR3 nucleotide sequence: TGTGCCACGCAGGGGCCCAACCCTCAAGAGACCCAGTACTTC.

The genes are TRBV20-1 and TRBJ1-5; no reliable D call. Trimming removed 1 base at V and 0 bases at J, with 7 bases between. The germline V gene has CDR1 DFQATT and CDR2 SNEGSKA (reference sequence). This CDR3 has 14 amino acids. Here the CDR3 DNA reads TGCAGTGCTAGAGCTGGCAGTAGCAATCAGCCCCAGCATTTT. Translated: CSARAGSSNQPQHF.